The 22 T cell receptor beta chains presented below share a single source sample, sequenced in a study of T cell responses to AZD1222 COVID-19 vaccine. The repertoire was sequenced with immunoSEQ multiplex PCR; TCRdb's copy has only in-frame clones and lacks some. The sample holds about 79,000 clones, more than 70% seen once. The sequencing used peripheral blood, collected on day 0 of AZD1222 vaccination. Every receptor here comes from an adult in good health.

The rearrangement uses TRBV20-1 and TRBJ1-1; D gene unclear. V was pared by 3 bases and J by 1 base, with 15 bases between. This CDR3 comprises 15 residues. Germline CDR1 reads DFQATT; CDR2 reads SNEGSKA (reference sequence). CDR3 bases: TGCAGTGCTAGTTATTCGGGAAGGAGGAACACTGAAGCTTTCTTT. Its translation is CSASYSGRRNTEAFF.

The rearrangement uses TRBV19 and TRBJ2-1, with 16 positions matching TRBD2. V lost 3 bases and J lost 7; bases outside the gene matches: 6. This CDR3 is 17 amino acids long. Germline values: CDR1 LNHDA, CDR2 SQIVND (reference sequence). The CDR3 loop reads CASSIAGLAGGPNEQFF. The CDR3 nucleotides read TGTGCCAGTAGTATCGCGGGACTAGCGGGGGGGCCGAATGAGCAGTTCTTC.

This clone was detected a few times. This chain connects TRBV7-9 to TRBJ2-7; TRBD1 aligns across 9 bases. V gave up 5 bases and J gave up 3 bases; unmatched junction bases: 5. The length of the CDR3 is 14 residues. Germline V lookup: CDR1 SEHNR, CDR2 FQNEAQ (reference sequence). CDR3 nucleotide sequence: TGTGCCAGCAGCCTTGGGACAGGGCTCTACGAGCAGTACTTC. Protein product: CASSLGTGLYEQYF.

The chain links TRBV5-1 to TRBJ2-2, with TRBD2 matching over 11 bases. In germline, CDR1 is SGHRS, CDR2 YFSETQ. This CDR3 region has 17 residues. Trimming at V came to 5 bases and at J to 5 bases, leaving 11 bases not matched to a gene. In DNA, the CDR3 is TGCGCCAGCAGTATCATAGCGGGAGGGCCTCGAACCGGGGAGCTGTTTTTT. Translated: CASSIIAGGPRTGELFF.

CDR3 DNA: TGTGCCTGGAGACTCTCATACGAGGGCTACACCTTC. Translating it yields CAWRLSYEGYTF. The chain carries TRBV30 and TRBJ1-2; D unclear. Trimming took off 3 bases at V and 8 bases at J, with 13 bases between the two ends. This CDR3 contains 12 residues. Germline V lookup: CDR1 GTSNPN, CDR2 SVGIG (reference sequence). Using reference TRBV30 and TRBJ1-2 for the parts outside the CDR3, the full variable domain is SQTIHQWPATLVQPVGSPLSLECTVEGTSNPNLYWYRQAAGRGLQLLFYSVGIGQISSEVPQNLSASRPQDRQFILSSKKLLLSDSGFYLCAWRLSYEGYTFGSGTRLTVV.

The CDR3 DNA sequence: TGTGCCAGCAGCTTGAGGACAAAACGGGGGGAAAAACTGTTTTTT. Amino acid sequence: CASSLRTKRGEKLFF. The rearrangement uses TRBV7-9 and TRBJ1-4; tentative D call: TRBD1 (5 bases). Trimming took off 3 bases at V and 8 bases at J, with 16 bases between the two ends. This CDR3 is built from 15 residues. CDR1 and CDR2 (germline): SEHNR, FQNEAQ (reference sequence).

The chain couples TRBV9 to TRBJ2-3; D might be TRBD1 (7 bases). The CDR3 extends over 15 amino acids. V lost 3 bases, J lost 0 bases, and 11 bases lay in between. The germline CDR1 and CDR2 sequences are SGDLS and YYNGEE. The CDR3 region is CASSAAGQSTDTQYF. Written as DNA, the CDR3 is TGTGCCAGCAGCGCCGCGGGACAGAGCACAGATACGCAGTATTTT.

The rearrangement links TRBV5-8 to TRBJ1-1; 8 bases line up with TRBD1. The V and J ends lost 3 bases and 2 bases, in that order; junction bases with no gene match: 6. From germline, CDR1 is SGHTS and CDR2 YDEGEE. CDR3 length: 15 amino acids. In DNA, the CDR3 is TGTGCCAGCAGCTCCCTCGGACAGGGTAACACTGAAGCTTTCTTT. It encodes CASSSLGQGNTEAFF. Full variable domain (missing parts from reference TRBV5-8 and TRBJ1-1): EAGVTQSPTHLIKTRGQQATLRCSPISGHTSVYWYQQALGLGLQFLLWYDEGEERNRGNFPPRFSGRQFPNYSSELNVNALELEDSALYLCASSSLGQGNTEAFFGQGTRLTVV.

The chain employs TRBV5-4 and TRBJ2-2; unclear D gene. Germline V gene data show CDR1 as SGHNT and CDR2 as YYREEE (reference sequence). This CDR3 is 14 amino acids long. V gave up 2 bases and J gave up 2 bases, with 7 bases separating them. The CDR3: CASSFGQNTGELFF. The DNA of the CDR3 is TGTGCCAGCAGCTTCGGGCAAAACACCGGGGAGCTGTTTTTT.

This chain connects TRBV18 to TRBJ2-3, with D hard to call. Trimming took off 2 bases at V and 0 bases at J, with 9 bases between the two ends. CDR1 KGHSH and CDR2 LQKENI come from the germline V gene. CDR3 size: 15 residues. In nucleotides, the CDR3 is TGTGCCAGCTCACCATGGCAGGCTAGCACAGATACGCAGTATTTT. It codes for CASSPWQASTDTQYF.

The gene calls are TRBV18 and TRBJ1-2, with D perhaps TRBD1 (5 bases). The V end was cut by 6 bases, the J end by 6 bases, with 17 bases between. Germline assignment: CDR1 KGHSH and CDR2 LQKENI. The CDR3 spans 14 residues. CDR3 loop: CASSLEGGTHGYTF. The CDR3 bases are TGTGCCAGCTCCCTTGAGGGAGGGACCCATGGCTACACCTTC.

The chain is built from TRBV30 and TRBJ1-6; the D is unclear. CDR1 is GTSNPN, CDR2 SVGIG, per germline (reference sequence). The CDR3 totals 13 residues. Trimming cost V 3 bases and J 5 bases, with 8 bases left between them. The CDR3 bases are TGTGCCTGGAGATCACAGAATAATTCACCCCTCCACTTT. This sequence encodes CAWRSQNNSPLHF.

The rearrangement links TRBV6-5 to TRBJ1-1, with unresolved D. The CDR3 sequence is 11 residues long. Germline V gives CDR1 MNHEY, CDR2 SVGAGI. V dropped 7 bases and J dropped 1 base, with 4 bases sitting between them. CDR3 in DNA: TGTGCCAGCAAAGAGAACACTGAAGCTTTCTTT. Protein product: CASKENTEAFF.

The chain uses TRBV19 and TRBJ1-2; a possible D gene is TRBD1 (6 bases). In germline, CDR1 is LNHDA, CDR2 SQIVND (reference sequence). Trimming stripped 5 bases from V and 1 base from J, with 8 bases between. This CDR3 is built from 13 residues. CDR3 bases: TGTGCCAGTAGTTCGGGACATAACTATGGCTACACCTTC. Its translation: CASSSGHNYGYTF.

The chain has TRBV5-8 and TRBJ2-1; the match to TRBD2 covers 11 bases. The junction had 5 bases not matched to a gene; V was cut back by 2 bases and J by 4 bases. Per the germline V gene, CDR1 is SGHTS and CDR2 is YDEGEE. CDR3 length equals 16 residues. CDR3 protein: CASSFERLAGYNEQFF. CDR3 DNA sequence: TGTGCCAGCAGCTTTGAGAGACTAGCGGGGTACAATGAGCAGTTCTTC.

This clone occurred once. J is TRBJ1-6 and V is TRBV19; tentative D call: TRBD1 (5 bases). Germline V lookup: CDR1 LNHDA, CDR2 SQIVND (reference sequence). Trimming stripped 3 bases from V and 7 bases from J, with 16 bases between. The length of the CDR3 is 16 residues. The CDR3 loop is CASSMGGGTENSPLHF. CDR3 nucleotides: TGTGCCAGTAGTATGGGGGGGGGTACGGAAAATTCACCCCTCCACTTT.

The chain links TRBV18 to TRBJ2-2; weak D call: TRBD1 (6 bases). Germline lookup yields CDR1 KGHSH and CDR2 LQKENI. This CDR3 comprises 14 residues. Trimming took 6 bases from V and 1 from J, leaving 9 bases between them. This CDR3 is CASSPDRNTGELFF. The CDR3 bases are TGTGCCAGCTCGCCGGACAGGAACACCGGGGAGCTGTTTTTT.

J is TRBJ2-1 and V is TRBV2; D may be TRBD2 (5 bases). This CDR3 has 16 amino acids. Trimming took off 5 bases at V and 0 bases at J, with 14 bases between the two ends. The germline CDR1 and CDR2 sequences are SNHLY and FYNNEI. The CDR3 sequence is CASSRDYQSSYNEQFF. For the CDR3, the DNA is TGTGCCAGCAGTCGAGACTACCAGAGCTCCTACAATGAGCAGTTCTTC.

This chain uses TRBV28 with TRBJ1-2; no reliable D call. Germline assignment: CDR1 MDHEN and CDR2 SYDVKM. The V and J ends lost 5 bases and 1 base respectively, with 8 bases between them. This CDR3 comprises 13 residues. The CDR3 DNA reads TGTGCCAGCAGTCCCCCCGATAACTATGGCTACACCTTC. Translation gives CASSPPDNYGYTF.

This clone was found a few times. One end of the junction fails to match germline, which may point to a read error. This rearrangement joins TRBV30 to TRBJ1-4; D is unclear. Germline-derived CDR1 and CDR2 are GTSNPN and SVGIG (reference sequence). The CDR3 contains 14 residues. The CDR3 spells CAWNLKSTNENLFF. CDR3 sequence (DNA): TGTGCCTGGAACCTTAAATCAACTAATGAAAACCTGTTTTTT.

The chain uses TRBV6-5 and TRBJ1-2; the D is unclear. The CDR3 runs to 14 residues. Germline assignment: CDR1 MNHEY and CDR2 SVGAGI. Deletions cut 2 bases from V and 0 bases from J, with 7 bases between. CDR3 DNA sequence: TGTGCCAGCAGTTACGTCGACACTAACTATGGCTACACCTTC. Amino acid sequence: CASSYVDTNYGYTF.

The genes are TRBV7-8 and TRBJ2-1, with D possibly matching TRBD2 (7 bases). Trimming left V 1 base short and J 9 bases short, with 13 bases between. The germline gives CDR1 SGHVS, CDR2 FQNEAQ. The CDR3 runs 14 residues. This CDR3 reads CASSLGREGGEQFF. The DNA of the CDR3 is TGTGCCAGCAGCTTAGGGAGGGAGGGGGGTGAGCAGTTCTTC. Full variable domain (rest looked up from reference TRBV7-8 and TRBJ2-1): GAGVSQSPRYKVAKRGQDVALRCDPISGHVSLFWYQQALGQGPEFLTYFQNEAQLDKSGLPSDRFFAERPEGSVSTLKIQRTQQEDSAVYLCASSLGREGGEQFFGPGTRLTVL.